This T cell receptor (beta chain) came from a study of cytomegalovirus exposure and HLA in healthy donors. Primers included in the PCR were 60 Vbeta and 13 Jbeta primers. The assay was immunoSEQ multiplex PCR, and TCRdb's table has in-frame clones only and misses some. The repertoire holds roughly 120,000 clones, with 65% to 80% as singletons. V shed 4 bases, J shed 6 bases, and the junction held 2 bases outside the gene matches. The length of the CDR3 is 14 residues. CDR1 is WSHSY, CDR2 SAAADI, per germline. V usage is TRBV10-2 and J usage is TRBJ2-1; 11 bases agree with TRBD2. The clonotype was recovered from a woman aged 40 to 49 in good health and CMV-seropositive. Sequenced: PBMCs. CDR3 coding DNA: TGCGCCAGCAGTGCGACTAGCGGGATCAATGAGCAGTTCTTC. Translated: CASSATSGINEQFF.